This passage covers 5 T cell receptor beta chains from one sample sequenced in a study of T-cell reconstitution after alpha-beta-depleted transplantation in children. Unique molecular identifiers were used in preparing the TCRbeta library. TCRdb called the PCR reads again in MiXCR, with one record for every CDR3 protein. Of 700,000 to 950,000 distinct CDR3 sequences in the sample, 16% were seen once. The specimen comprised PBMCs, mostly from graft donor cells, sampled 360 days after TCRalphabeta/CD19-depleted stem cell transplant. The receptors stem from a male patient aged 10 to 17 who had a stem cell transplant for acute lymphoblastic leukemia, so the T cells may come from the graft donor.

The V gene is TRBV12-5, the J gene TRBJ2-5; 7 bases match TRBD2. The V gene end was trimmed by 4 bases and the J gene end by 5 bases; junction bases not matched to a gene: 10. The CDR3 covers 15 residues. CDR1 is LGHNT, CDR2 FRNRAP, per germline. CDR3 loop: CASGYGLGAMETQYF. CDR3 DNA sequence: TGTGCTAGTGGTTACGGACTAGGGGCAATGGAGACCCAGTACTTC.

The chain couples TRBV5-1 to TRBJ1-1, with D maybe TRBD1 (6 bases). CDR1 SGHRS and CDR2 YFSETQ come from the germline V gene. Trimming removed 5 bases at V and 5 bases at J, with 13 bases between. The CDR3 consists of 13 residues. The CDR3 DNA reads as TGCGCCAGCAGACCGCCTCAGGGGACTGAAGCTTTCTTT. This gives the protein CASRPPQGTEAFF. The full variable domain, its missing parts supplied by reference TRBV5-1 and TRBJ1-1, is KAGVTQTPRYLIKTRGQQVTLSCSPISGHRSVSWYQQTPGQGLQFLFEYFSETQRNKGNFPGRFSGRQFSNSRSEMNVSTLELGDSALYLCASRPPQGTEAFFGQGTRLTVV.

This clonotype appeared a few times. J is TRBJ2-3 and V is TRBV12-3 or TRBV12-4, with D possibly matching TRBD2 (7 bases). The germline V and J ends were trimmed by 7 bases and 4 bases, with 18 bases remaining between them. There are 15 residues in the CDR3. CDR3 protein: CASTLRGGGSDTQYF. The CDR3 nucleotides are TGTGCCAGCACCTTAAGGGGGGGAGGGTCAGATACGCAGTATTTT.

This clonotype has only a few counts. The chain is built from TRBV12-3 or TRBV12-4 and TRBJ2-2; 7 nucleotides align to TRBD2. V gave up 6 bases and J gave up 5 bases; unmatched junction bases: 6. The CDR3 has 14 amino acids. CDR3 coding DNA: TGTGCCAGCAGGGCGGGACTATCGACCGGGGAGCTGTTTTTT. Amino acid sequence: CASRAGLSTGELFF.

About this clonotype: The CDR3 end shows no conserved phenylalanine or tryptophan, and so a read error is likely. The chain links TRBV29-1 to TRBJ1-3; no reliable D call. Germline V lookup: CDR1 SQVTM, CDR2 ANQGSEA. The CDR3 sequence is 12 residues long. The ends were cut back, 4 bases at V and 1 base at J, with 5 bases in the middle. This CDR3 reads CSVVGSGNTIYY. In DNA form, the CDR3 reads TGCAGCGTTGTAGGGTCTGGAAACACCATATATTAT.